The present entry profiles one T cell receptor (beta chain) with its context. The data derive from a study of T cells in Graves' hyperthyroidism and ophthalmopathy. What was amplified from RNA transcripts were TCR beta CDR3 regions. RT-PCR in the first round (using the HTBI primer set) targeted the TCR CDR3. A single record per CDR3 protein comes from TCRdb applying MiXCR to the multiplex PCR reads. The sample records 150,000 to 200,000 distinct CDR3 sequences, 9.4% being singletons. Trimming took 7 bases from V and 0 from J, leaving 9 bases between them. The CDR3 contains 14 residues. In germline, CDR1 is MGHRA, CDR2 YSYEKL. Patients with uncontrolled infections, other autoimmune diseases, pregnancy or lactation were excluded.

The gene calls are TRBV4-1 and TRBJ1-4; D is perhaps TRBD1 (6 bases). The material sequenced was blood. The receptor was isolated from a woman aged 18-29 years with Graves' hyperthyroidism that later progressed to Graves' ophthalmopathy. CDR3 loop: CASTWTATNEKLFF. The CDR3 DNA follows: TGCGCCAGCACCTGGACAGCAACTAATGAAAAACTGTTTTTT.